This T cell receptor beta chain was sequenced during a study of coeliac disease. Turning to the study itself: Coeliac patients had active, refractory type I, or gluten-free-diet-controlled disease. Findings of the study overall: Cross-contamination between intraepithelial and lamina propria cells was possible. Of coeliac lamina propria samples, about 55% of the 18 held published gliadin-specific TRB sequences, versus 1 of 6 controls.

CDR3 size: 13 residues. With 0 bases removed from V and 8 bases from J, the gap between germline ends came to 7 bases. CDR1 SGHAT and CDR2 FQNNGV come from the germline V gene. Measured with immunoSEQ multiplex PCR; TCRdb has only the in-frame clones, and not every one. The table lists several thousand clones, 50% to 65% of them singletons. Comments on this clone: Antigen specificity is unknown.

V usage is TRBV11-2 and J usage is TRBJ1-4; the D is unclear. This clonotype was sampled from a woman aged 55-70 years with active celiac disease. The sample taken for sequencing was lamina propria lymphocytes from the gut. In DNA form, the CDR3 reads TGTGCCAGCAGCTTAGAACGCGGCGAAAAACTGTTTTTT. It is translated as CASSLERGEKLFF.